These T cell receptor beta chains were read from a single sample in a study of T cell responses to AZD1222 COVID-19 vaccine. The method was immunoSEQ multiplex PCR; TCRdb's version includes in-frame clones alone and lacks a portion of them. The sample contains around 83,000 clones, 75% to 95% of which appear only once. Specimen: peripheral blood, collected 28 days after the second AZD1222 dose. Receptors originate from an adult who received the AZD1222 COVID-19 vaccine. Each CDR3 is given with its conserved first and last residue. Each record gives: J gene, clone size, V gene, D gene, CDR3 DNA, CDR3 protein. The D gene is left open where the match is weak. Clone sizes are given selectively: once, few, many, or a class where the clone is expanded.

>TRBJ2-7|once|TRBV10-3|TRBD1
TGTGCCCCCGGGACAGGGGTTTCCTACGAGCAGTACTTC
CAPGTGVSYEQYF
>TRBJ1-5|.|TRBV6-5|.
TGTGCCACCAGAGGAAGTAGCAATCAGCCCCAGCATTTT
CATRGSSNQPQHF
>TRBJ1-1|.|TRBV6-6|.
TGTGCCAGCAGTTACCGGACAGAAACCACTGAAGCTTTCTTT
CASSYRTETTEAFF
>TRBJ1-1|.|TRBV7-3|.
TGTGCCAGCAGCCCCCAACCAAGTGTGACCCTCGCTGAAGCTTTCTTT
CASSPQPSVTLAEAFF
>TRBJ1-2|.|TRBV15|TRBD1
TGTGCCACCAGCAGAGATAGAGACAGGGCTAACTATGGCTACACCTTC
CATSRDRDRANYGYTF
>TRBJ2-7|once|TRBV15|.
TGTGCCACCAGCAGAGTTGGAGGGGCCTGTATGTTC
CATSRVGGACMF
>TRBJ2-7|.|TRBV9|TRBD2
TGTGCCAGCAGCGTAGCTAGCGGAGACTCCTACGAGCAGTACTTC
CASSVASGDSYEQYF
>TRBJ2-3|.|TRBV19|TRBD2
TGTGCCAGTAGTATCGGGACTAGCGGGGGTAGGCTGGATACGCAGTATTTT
CASSIGTSGGRLDTQYF
>TRBJ2-7|.|TRBV28|.
TGTGCCAGCAGTTTCAGTGGAACCTACGAGCAGTACTTC
CASSFSGTYEQYF
>TRBJ1-3|.|TRBV6-4|.
TGTGCCAGCCACGGAAACACCATATATTTT
CASHGNTIYF
>TRBJ1-6|.|TRBV5-1|.
TGCGCCAGCAGCTTGACAGGGTTAAATTCACCCCTCCACTTT
CASSLTGLNSPLHF
>TRBJ1-2|.|TRBV5-6|.
TGTGCCAGCAGCTTCGCTGCAAGTGGGGCCTATGGCTACACCTTC
CASSFAASGAYGYTF
>TRBJ1-6|.|TRBV28|TRBD1
TGTGCCAGCTCGACAGGGTTCTCACCCCTCCACTTT
CASSTGFSPLHF
>TRBJ1-1|.|TRBV25-1|.
TGTGCCAGCAGCCCCCCGGAGAACACTGAAGCTTTCTTT
CASSPPENTEAFF
>TRBJ1-6|once|TRBV18|.
TGTGCCAGCTCACCACCGGGACGCTATAATTCACCCCTCCACTTT
CASSPPGRYNSPLHF
>TRBJ2-2|few|TRBV27|.
TGTGCCAGCAGTTACGGACTCAACACCGGGGAGCTGTTTTTT
CASSYGLNTGELFF
>TRBJ2-1|.|TRBV11-3|.
TGTGCCAGTGGGAACGGGCTGGATGAGCAGTTCTTC
CASGNGLDEQFF
>TRBJ2-7|.|TRBV3-1/TRBV3-2|TRBD2
TGTGCCAGCAGCCAAGACGATCTAGCGGGGGGGCCCCCTAGGGAGCAGTACTTC
CASSQDDLAGGPPREQYF
>TRBJ1-6|.|TRBV10-3|TRBD1
TGTGCCATCAGCAGACAGGGGGTGAATTCCTATAATTCACCCCTCCACTTT
CAISRQGVNSYNSPLHF
>TRBJ1-2|.|TRBV9|TRBD1
TGTGCCAGCAGCCCCTACGAGACGGGACAGGGGGCTGGCTATGGCTACACCTTC
CASSPYETGQGAGYGYTF
>TRBJ1-4|.|TRBV5-1|.
TGCGCCAGCAGCTTGGCACAGGGTGGTGAAAAACTGTTTTTT
CASSLAQGGEKLFF
>TRBJ1-4|.|TRBV28|TRBD1
TGTGCCAGCAAAAGCGAGGGGGCGAGAACTAATGAAAAACTGTTTTTT
CASKSEGARTNEKLFF
>TRBJ1-1|.|TRBV3-1/TRBV3-2|.
TGTGCCAGCAGCCTGGGGGCCTTGAACACTGAAGCTTTCTTT
CASSLGALNTEAFF
>TRBJ2-1|.|TRBV5-6|.
TGTGCCAGCAGCCATCTAGGGACCTCCTACAATGAGCAGTTCTTC
CASSHLGTSYNEQFF
>TRBJ1-1|.|TRBV7-9|.
TGTGCCAGCAGCTTAGTAAGTCGGGAAGCTTTCTTT
CASSLVSREAFF
>TRBJ1-2|.|TRBV28|TRBD1
TGTGCCAGCAGTTTATGGACAGGGGCTGGCTATGGCTACACCTTC
CASSLWTGAGYGYTF
>TRBJ1-3|.|TRBV6-6|.
TGTGCCAGCAGTCGAACCTCCCGGACAGCCTCTGGAAACACCATATATTTT
CASSRTSRTASGNTIYF
>TRBJ1-1|.|TRBV27|TRBD1
TGTGCCAGCACCTTGGGGACAGGGGTGAACACTGAAGCTTTCTTT
CASTLGTGVNTEAFF
>TRBJ1-1|.|TRBV29-1|.
TGCAGCGCCACGGACCAGTACACTGAAGCTTTCTTT
CSATDQYTEAFF
>TRBJ1-2|once|TRBV7-3|.
TGTGCCAGCAGCCTAACCCCGGGGGCACGGGGCTACACCTTC
CASSLTPGARGYTF
>TRBJ1-4|.|TRBV2|.
TGTGCCAGCAGTGGGGGGGAGGGGCGAGAAAAACTGTTTTTT
CASSGGEGREKLFF
>TRBJ1-6|.|TRBV18|TRBD1
TGTGCCAGCTCAGGGGACAGGGGTAATTCACCCCTCCACTTT
CASSGDRGNSPLHF
>TRBJ2-2|.|TRBV6-5|.
TGTGCCAGCACGCTATGGGGAAACACCGGGGAGCTGTTTTTT
CASTLWGNTGELFF
>TRBJ1-1|.|TRBV11-3|.
TGTGCCAGCAGCTTAACAGGGATGAACACTGAAGCTTTCTTT
CASSLTGMNTEAFF
>TRBJ2-7|.|TRBV4-2|.
TGTGCCAGCAGCCCATCCGAGGACAGTTTATATTACGAGCAGTACTTC
CASSPSEDSLYYEQYF
>TRBJ1-2|.|TRBV4-1|TRBD1
TGCGCCAGCAGCCCTACCGCCGCCCGGACAGGGGGGGACTATGGCTACACCTTC
CASSPTAARTGGDYGYTF
>TRBJ1-1|few|TRBV5-4|TRBD1
TGTGCCAGCAGCTTGTATGGACAGGGAAGGGAGCGCACTGAAGCTTTCTTT
CASSLYGQGRERTEAFF
>TRBJ1-1|.|TRBV6-1|TRBD1
TGTGCCAGCAGTGAATTCGACAGGGTTGAAGCTTTCTTT
CASSEFDRVEAFF
>TRBJ1-1|.|TRBV5-4|TRBD1
TGTGCCAGCAGCCCGACAGGGGCCATGAACACTGAAGCTTTCTTT
CASSPTGAMNTEAFF
>TRBJ2-5|.|TRBV12-3/TRBV12-4|TRBD2
TGTGCCACCCGAAGGGAGGGCCAAGAGACCCAGTACTTC
CATRREGQETQYF
>TRBJ1-6|.|TRBV11-2|.
TGTGCCAGCAGCTCCGGGAAAGCTGATTCACCCCTCCACTTT
CASSSGKADSPLHF
>TRBJ1-1|.|TRBV6-5|.
TGTGCCAGCAGACCATTGGGGGGGCGGACTGAAGCTTTCTTT
CASRPLGGRTEAFF
>TRBJ1-1|once|TRBV19|TRBD1
TGTGCCAGTAGTACCTCCTCAGTTCGACAGGGACCGAACACTGAAGCTTTCTTT
CASSTSSVRQGPNTEAFF
>TRBJ2-7|.|TRBV6-5|.
TGTGCCAGCAGTTCCCTGACAGACTACGAGCAGTACTTC
CASSSLTDYEQYF
>TRBJ2-7|once|TRBV11-2|.
TGTGCCAGCAGCCGCGCGCCCTCCTACGAGCAGTACTTC
CASSRAPSYEQYF
>TRBJ1-1|once|TRBV19|TRBD1
TGTGCCAGTAGTAGACCGGGACAGCCCGGGGGGTTCTTT
CASSRPGQPGGFF
>TRBJ1-6|.|TRBV3-1/TRBV3-2|.
TGTGCCAGCAGCCAAGGGGACGTTTATAATTCACCCCTCCACTTT
CASSQGDVYNSPLHF
>TRBJ2-3|.|TRBV9|TRBD1
TGTGCCAGCAGTCTTGGGACAGGGCCCACAGATACGCAGTATTTT
CASSLGTGPTDTQYF
>TRBJ2-3|.|TRBV7-9|TRBD2
TGTGCCAGCAGCTTAGCGAAATTAGGTGGCGGGGGTGCAGATACGCAGTATTTT
CASSLAKLGGGGADTQYF
>TRBJ1-2|.|TRBV28|.
TGTGCCAGCAGTTCCGGGCCAGGGCGGTGGCCCTATGGCTACACCTTC
CASSSGPGRWPYGYTF
>TRBJ2-3|.|TRBV6-5|TRBD1
TGTGCCAGCAGTTACGCCGGGACAGGGAGCACAGATACGCAGTATTTT
CASSYAGTGSTDTQYF
>TRBJ2-3|.|TRBV27|.
TGTGCCAGCAGTAGGGGACCCCTAAGGCCCGGCCCAGATACGCAGTATTTT
CASSRGPLRPGPDTQYF
>TRBJ1-1|.|TRBV5-8|TRBD1
TGTGCCAGCAGCTTGGTGGGACAGTTGAACACTGAAGCTTTCTTT
CASSLVGQLNTEAFF
>TRBJ1-3|.|TRBV25-1|.
TGTGCCAGCAGTGTTGGACGGAGCTCTGGAAACACCATATATTTT
CASSVGRSSGNTIYF
>TRBJ2-3|.|TRBV27|.
TGTGCCAGCAGTTTAAACGGTTACACAGATACGCAGTATTTT
CASSLNGYTDTQYF